A selection of T cell receptor beta chains follows, all from one sample in a study of cytomegalovirus exposure and HLA in healthy donors. Clones were read by immunoSEQ multiplex PCR, and TCRdb kept only the in-frame ones, dropping some. The data show about 170,000 clones, 80% to 90% seen once. The sample was PBMCs. These receptors were taken from a male donor in good health and CMV-seronegative. Each CDR3 is given with its conserved first and last residue. Fields, in order: clone size, V gene, J gene, D gene, CDR3 protein, CDR3 DNA. A D gene is named only where the DNA matches it firmly. Clone size is not always given. Where it is, it says once, few, many or a class for expanded clones.

NA	TRBV19	TRBJ1-2	NA	CASRSYGYTF	TGTGCCAGTAGGAGCTATGGCTACACCTTC
NA	TRBV6-1	TRBJ2-3	TRBD2	CASSDLPSGGPQYF	TGTGCCAGCAGTGATTTGCCTAGCGGGGGGCCGCAGTATTTT
NA	TRBV5-4	TRBJ2-2	TRBD2	CASSGTSGRVNGELFF	TGTGCCAGCAGCGGGACTAGCGGGAGGGTGAACGGGGAGCTGTTTTTT
NA	TRBV11-2	TRBJ1-1	NA	CASSAPFRSVNTEAFF	TGTGCCAGCAGCGCCCCCTTTCGATCGGTGAACACTGAAGCTTTCTTT
NA	TRBV11-2	TRBJ2-2	NA	CASSLSAGVGTGELFF	TGTGCCAGCAGCTTATCGGCAGGGGTGGGCACCGGGGAGCTGTTTTTT
NA	TRBV6-1	TRBJ1-2	NA	CASSEARGTIYGYTF	TGTGCCAGCAGTGAAGCGCGGGGCACTATCTATGGCTACACCTTC
NA	TRBV5-1	TRBJ2-5	NA	CASSLGGHLYQETQYF	TGCGCCAGCAGCTTGGGGGGACACCTGTACCAAGAGACCCAGTACTTC
NA	TRBV5-6	TRBJ1-2	NA	CASSSFGTRGAGGYTF	TGTGCCAGCAGCTCGTTTGGGACACGGGGGGCCGGTGGCTACACCTTC
NA	TRBV27	TRBJ2-7	TRBD1	CASSLTGGEQYF	TGTGCCAGCAGTCTGACAGGGGGGGAGCAGTACTTC
NA	TRBV7-2	TRBJ1-2	NA	CASSLDWSPRGPYGYTF	TGTGCCAGCAGCTTAGATTGGTCTCCTCGAGGGCCTTATGGCTACACCTTC
NA	TRBV7-9	TRBJ1-2	NA	CASSLARPHYGYTF	TGTGCCAGCAGCCTCGCGCGGCCGCATTATGGCTACACCTTC
NA	TRBV6-6	TRBJ1-1	NA	CASSPNIVGNTEAFF	TGTGCCAGCAGTCCGAACATCGTTGGGAACACTGAAGCTTTCTTT
NA	TRBV9	TRBJ2-7	TRBD1	CASSVRQGDLEQYF	TGTGCCAGCAGCGTTAGACAGGGAGATCTCGAGCAGTACTTC
NA	TRBV28	TRBJ2-7	TRBD1	CASSFGGGTGAYEQYF	TGTGCCAGCAGTTTTGGCGGGGGGACAGGGGCCTACGAGCAGTACTTC
NA	TRBV28	TRBJ2-2	NA	CATPLPGGAPGELFF	TGTGCCACACCTCTCCCGGGGGGCGCCCCCGGGGAGCTGTTTTTT
NA	TRBV6-5	TRBJ2-3	NA	CASSSGRLSSTDTQYF	TGTGCCAGCAGTTCGGGAAGACTGTCTAGCACAGATACGCAGTATTTT
NA	TRBV7-2	TRBJ2-7	NA	CASSSTFSYEQYF	TGTGCCAGCAGCTCTACTTTCTCCTACGAGCAGTACTTC
once	TRBV19	TRBJ1-2	NA	CASSPDGDSGGYTF	TGTGCCAGTAGCCCCGACGGGGATTCAGGAGGCTACACCTTC
NA	TRBV4-3	TRBJ2-1	TRBD2	CASSQGTSGVYNEQFF	TGCGCCAGCAGCCAGGGGACTAGCGGGGTATACAATGAGCAGTTCTTC
NA	TRBV19	TRBJ1-1	NA	CASSIRGTLNTEAFF	TGTGCCAGTAGTATTCGGGGGACCTTGAACACTGAAGCTTTCTTT
NA	TRBV9	TRBJ2-5	NA	CASSATGLQETQYF	TGTGCCAGCAGCGCGACGGGACTCCAAGAGACCCAGTACTTC
NA	TRBV13	TRBJ2-5	NA	CASRRGPQAGLQETQYF	TGTGCCAGCAGAAGAGGCCCCCAGGCAGGGCTGCAAGAGACCCAGTACTTC
once	TRBV14	TRBJ1-2	NA	CASSQESAYEDGYTF	TGTGCCAGCAGCCAAGAAAGCGCCTACGAAGATGGCTACACCTTC
once	TRBV11-3	TRBJ1-2	TRBD1	CASTRDRGLNYGYTF	TGTGCCAGCACCCGTGACAGGGGTTTGAACTATGGCTACACCTTC
NA	TRBV27	TRBJ1-6	NA	CASSLRSTAQPLHF	TGTGCCAGCAGTTTACGGTCGACAGCCCAGCCCCTCCACTTT
NA	TRBV4-2	TRBJ2-1	TRBD2	CASSQDSGGGDNEQFF	TGTGCCAGCAGCCAAGATAGCGGGGGGGGCGACAATGAGCAGTTCTTC
NA	TRBV4-1	TRBJ2-1	TRBD1	CASSISRGQGSNEQFF	TGCGCCAGCAGCATAAGTAGAGGACAGGGGAGCAATGAGCAGTTCTTC